This T cell receptor (beta chain) was captured by sequencing in a study of T-cell reconstitution after alpha-beta-depleted transplantation in children. Findings and limits, study-wide: Several hundred graft clones that had expanded were reportedly the source of alpha-beta T cells about two months after transplant. One year after transplant, T-cell counts and diversity came mostly from newly produced T cells. At day 60, the high TCRbeta diversity found in some patients originated from recipient T cells and thymic progenitors that had survived.

Unique molecular identifiers were built into the TCRbeta library. TCRdb called the PCR reads again in MiXCR, with one record for every CDR3 protein. This table holds under 450,000 distinct CDR3 sequences, roughly 17% found once. As regards this clonotype: Its specificity is unknown.

V lost 5 bases and J lost 6, with 12 bases in between. The CDR3 spans 13 residues. From germline, CDR1 is SGHRS and CDR2 YFSETQ. The J gene is TRBJ2-1, the V gene TRBV5-1; TRBD2 is a possible D gene (5 bases). The clonotype originates from a boy under two years old who had a stem cell transplant for Wiskott-Aldrich syndrome, so the T cells may come from the graft donor. This specimen consisted of PBMCs, mostly from graft donor cells, obtained 360 days after TCRalphabeta/CD19-depleted stem cell transplant. CDR3 coding DNA: TGCGCCAGCAGTACTGCCCGGGGCAATGAGCAGTTCTTC. It specifies CASSTARGNEQFF.